This T cell receptor beta chain was captured by sequencing in a study of regulatory T cells in long-lasting Graves disease. This clonotype was seen a handful of times. The time point here: persistent/refractory GD, antithyroid drugs over 5 years with positive TRAb. Extracted RNA from PBMCs served as the source of the TCR library. This CDR3 is built from 14 residues. V gave up 5 bases and J gave up 0 bases, with 11 bases separating them. Germline CDR1 is SGHTA and CDR2 is FQGNSA. Construction of the TCR beta libraries employed iRepertoire HTBI primers in conjunction with Arm-PCR of CDR3 regions. TCRdb reprocessed the multiplex PCR reads via MiXCR and lists one record per CDR3 protein. This sample carries under 350,000 distinct CDR3 sequences, roughly a fifth of them seen once, and the ten largest clones take roughly 50%.

This specimen consisted of peripheral blood mononuclear cells (PBMCs), obtained when the disease was refractory, from a patient treated with antithyroid drugs. The chain recombines TRBV7-2 with TRBJ2-7, with D perhaps given as TRBD1 or TRBD2 (5 bases each). The TCR was taken from a female donor with Graves disease. Here the CDR3 reads CASSTGTASYEQYF. The CDR3 DNA reads as TGTGCCAGCAGCACCGGGACCGCCTCCTACGAGCAGTACTTC.